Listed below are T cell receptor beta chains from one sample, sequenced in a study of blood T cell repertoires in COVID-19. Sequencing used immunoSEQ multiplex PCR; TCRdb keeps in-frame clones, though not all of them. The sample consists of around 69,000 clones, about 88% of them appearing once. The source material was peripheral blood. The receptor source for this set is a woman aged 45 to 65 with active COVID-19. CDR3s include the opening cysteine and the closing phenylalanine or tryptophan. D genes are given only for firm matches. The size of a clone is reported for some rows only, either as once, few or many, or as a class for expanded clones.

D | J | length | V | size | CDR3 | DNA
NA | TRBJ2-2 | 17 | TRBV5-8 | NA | CASSLYIRGRMTGELFF | TGTGCCAGCAGCTTATATATCAGGGGAAGGATGACCGGGGAGCTGTTTTTT
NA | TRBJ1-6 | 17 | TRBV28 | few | CASTTILSALNNSPLHF | TGTGCCAGCACCACAATCCTCAGTGCCCTTAATAATTCACCCCTCCACTTT
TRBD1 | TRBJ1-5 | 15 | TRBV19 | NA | CASSNWDSYNQPQHF | TGTGCCAGTAGTAACTGGGACAGCTACAATCAGCCCCAGCATTTT
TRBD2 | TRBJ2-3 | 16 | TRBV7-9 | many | CASTLGLAGGGDTQYF | TGTGCCAGCACCCTGGGGCTAGCGGGAGGAGGAGATACGCAGTATTTT
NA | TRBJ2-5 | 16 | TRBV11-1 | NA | CASSADNNWQVKTQYF | TGTGCCAGCAGCGCAGATAATAACTGGCAGGTGAAGACCCAGTACTTC
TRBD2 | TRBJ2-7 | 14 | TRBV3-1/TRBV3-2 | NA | CASSSTSLGYEQYF | TGTGCCAGCAGCTCGACTAGCCTCGGATACGAGCAGTACTTC
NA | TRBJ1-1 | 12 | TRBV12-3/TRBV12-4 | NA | CASSSAGLMAFF | TGTGCCAGCAGTTCCGCGGGGCTAATGGCTTTCTTT
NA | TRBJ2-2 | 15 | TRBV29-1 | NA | CSVARDSMNTGELFF | TGCAGCGTGGCCCGGGACTCAATGAACACCGGGGAGCTGTTTTTT
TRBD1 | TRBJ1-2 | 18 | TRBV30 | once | CAWRIGGTGGVKRGGYTF | TGTGCCTGGAGAATCGGCGGGACAGGGGGCGTGAAAAGGGGTGGCTACACCTTC
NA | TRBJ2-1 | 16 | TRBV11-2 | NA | CASSPRQSPFHNEQFF | TGTGCCAGCAGCCCCCGACAGAGCCCCTTCCACAATGAGCAGTTCTTC
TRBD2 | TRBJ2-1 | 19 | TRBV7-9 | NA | CASSLAGRGLAAVYNEQFF | TGTGCCAGCAGCTTAGCAGGGAGAGGACTAGCTGCCGTCTACAATGAGCAGTTCTTC
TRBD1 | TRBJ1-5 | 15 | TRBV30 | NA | CAWSPTGQGNQPQHF | TGTGCCTGGAGCCCTACTGGACAGGGTAATCAGCCCCAGCATTTT
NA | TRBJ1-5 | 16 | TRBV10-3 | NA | CATPGPLQGPNQPQHF | TGTGCCACTCCCGGCCCCTTACAGGGACCCAATCAGCCCCAGCATTTT
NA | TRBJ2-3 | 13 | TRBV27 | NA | CASSQLGTDTQYF | TGTGCCAGCAGCCAACTAGGCACAGATACGCAGTATTTT
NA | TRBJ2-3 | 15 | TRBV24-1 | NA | CATSAGLGSTDTQYF | TGTGCCACCAGTGCCGGACTTGGCAGCACAGATACGCAGTATTTT
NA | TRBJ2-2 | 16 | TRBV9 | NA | CASSVAGWGDTGELFF | TGTGCCAGCAGCGTAGCGGGGTGGGGAGACACCGGGGAGCTGTTTTTT
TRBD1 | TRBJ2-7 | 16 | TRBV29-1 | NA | CSVEDPRQGAGYEQYF | TGCAGCGTTGAAGATCCGAGACAGGGGGCGGGTTACGAGCAGTACTTC
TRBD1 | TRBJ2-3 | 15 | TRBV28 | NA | CASSSGQDSTDTQYF | TGTGCCAGCAGCTCGGGACAGGATAGCACAGATACGCAGTATTTT
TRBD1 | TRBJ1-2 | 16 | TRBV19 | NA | CASSVIGTGEDYGYTF | TGTGCCAGTAGTGTAATTGGGACAGGGGAGGACTATGGCTACACCTTC
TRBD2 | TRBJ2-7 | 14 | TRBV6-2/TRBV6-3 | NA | CASRPVAGPYEQYF | TGTGCCAGCCGCCCGGTAGCGGGACCCTACGAGCAGTACTTC
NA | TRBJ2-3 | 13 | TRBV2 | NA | CASNYRDTDTQYF | TGTGCCAGCAATTACAGGGACACAGATACGCAGTATTTT
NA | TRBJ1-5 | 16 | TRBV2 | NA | CATKVGPGYSNQPQHF | TGTGCCACAAAGGTAGGGCCAGGGTATAGCAATCAGCCCCAGCATTTT
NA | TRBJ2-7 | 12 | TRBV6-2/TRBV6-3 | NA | CASSGGGTPQYF | TGTGCCAGCAGTGGGGGAGGAACTCCGCAGTACTTC
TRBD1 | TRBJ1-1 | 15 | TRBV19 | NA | CASSGGQRMNTEAFF | TGTGCCAGTAGTGGGGGACAGAGGATGAACACTGAAGCTTTCTTT
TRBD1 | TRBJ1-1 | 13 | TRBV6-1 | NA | CASSRDRVTEAFF | TGTGCCAGCAGCCGGGACAGGGTGACTGAAGCTTTCTTT
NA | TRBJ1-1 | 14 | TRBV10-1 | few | CASRLRAADTEAFF | TGCGCCAGCAGACTCAGGGCCGCGGACACTGAAGCTTTCTTT
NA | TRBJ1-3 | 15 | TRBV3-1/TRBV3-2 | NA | CASSQDQVHGNTIYF | TGTGCCAGCAGCCAAGATCAGGTTCACGGAAACACCATATATTTT
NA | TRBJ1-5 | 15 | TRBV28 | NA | CASTDLSRDRWSQHF | TGTGCCAGCACGGATTTATCCCGGGATAGATGGTCCCAGCATTTT
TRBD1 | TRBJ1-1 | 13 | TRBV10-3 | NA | CAISETGGTEAFF | TGTGCCATCAGTGAGACAGGGGGCACTGAAGCTTTCTTT
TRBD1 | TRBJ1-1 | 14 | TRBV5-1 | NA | CASSEGQPNTEAFF | TGCGCCAGCAGCGAGGGACAGCCGAACACTGAAGCTTTCTTT